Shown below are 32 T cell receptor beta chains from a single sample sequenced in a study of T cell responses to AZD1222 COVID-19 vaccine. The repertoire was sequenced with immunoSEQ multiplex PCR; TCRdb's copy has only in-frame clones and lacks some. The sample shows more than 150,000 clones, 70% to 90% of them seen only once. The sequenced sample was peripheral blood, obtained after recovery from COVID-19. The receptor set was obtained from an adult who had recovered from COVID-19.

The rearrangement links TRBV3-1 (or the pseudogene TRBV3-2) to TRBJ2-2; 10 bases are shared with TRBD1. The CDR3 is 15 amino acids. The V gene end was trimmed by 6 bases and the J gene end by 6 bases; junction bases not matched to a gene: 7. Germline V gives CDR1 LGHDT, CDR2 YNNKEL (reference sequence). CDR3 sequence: CASSQSGQGPGELFF. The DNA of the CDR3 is TGTGCCAGCAGTCAATCGGGACAGGGGCCCGGGGAGCTGTTTTTT.

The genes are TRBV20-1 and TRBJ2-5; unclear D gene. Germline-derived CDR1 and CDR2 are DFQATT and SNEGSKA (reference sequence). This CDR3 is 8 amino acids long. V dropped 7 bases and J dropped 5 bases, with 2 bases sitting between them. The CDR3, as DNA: TGCAGTGGGGAGACCCAGTACTTC. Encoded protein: CSGETQYF.

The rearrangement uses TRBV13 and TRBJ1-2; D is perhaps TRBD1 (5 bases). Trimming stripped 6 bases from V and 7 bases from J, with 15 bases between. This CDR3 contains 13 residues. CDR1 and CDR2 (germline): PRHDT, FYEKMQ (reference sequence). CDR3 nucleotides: TGTGCCAGCAGAAGGGGATGGACTCCTGGCTACACCTTC. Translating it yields CASRRGWTPGYTF.

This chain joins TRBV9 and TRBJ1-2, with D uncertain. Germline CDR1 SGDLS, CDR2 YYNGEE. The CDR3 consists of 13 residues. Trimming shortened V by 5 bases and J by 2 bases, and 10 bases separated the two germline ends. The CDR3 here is CASSGPGNYGYTF. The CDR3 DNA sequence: TGTGCCAGCAGTGGGCCGGGGAACTATGGCTACACCTTC.

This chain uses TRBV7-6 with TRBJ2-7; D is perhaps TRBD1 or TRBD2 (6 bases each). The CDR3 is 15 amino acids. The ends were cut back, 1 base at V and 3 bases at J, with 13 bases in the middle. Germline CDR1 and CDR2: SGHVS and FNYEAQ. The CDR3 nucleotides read TGTGCCAGCAGCTTAGGGGGGGCAGGTTTCTACGAGCAGTACTTC. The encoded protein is CASSLGGAGFYEQYF.

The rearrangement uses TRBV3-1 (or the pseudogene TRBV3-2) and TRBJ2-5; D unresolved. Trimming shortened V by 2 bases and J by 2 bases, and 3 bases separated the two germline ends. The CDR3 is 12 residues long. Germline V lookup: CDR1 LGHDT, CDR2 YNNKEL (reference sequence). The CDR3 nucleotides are TGTGCCAGCAGCCAATCTCAAGAGACCCAGTACTTC. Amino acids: CASSQSQETQYF.

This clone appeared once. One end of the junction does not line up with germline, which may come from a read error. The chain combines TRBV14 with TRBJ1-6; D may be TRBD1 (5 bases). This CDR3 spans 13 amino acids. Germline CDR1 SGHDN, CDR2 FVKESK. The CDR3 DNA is TGTGCCAGCAACCAAGTTGGGGGTTCACCCCTCCACTTT. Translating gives CASNQVGGSPLHF.

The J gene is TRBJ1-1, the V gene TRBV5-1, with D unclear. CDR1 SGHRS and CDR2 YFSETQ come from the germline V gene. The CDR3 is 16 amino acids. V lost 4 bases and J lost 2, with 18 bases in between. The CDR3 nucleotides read TGCGCCAGCAGCCCGGGGTGGGCAGCCCCAAACACTGAAGCTTTCTTT. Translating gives CASSPGWAAPNTEAFF.

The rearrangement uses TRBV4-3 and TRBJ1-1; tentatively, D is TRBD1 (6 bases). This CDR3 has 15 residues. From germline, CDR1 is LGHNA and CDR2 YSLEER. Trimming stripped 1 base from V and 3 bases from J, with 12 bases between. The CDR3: CASSQGPGADTEAFF. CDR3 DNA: TGCGCCAGCAGCCAAGGGCCAGGGGCGGACACTGAAGCTTTCTTT.

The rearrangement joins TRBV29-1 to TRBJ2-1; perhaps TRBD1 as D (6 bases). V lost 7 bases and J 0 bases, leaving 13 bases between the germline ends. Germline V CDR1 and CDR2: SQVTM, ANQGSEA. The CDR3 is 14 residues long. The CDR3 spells CSAVPDSSYNEQFF. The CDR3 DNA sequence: TGCAGCGCCGTCCCGGACAGCTCCTACAATGAGCAGTTCTTC.

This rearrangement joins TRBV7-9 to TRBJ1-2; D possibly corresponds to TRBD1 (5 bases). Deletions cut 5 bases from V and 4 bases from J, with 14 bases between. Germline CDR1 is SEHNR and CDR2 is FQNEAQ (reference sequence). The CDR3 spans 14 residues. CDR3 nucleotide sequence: TGTGCCAGCAGCCAGGAGGGCAGGGTCTATGGCTACACCTTC. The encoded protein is CASSQEGRVYGYTF.

CDR3: CASSLDRAPLHF. CDR3 coding DNA: TGTGCCAGCAGCTTAGACAGGGCCCCCCTCCACTTT. V gene TRBV7-2 combines with J gene TRBJ1-6; possibly TRBD1 for D (6 bases). Per germline, CDR1 SGHTA and CDR2 FQGNSA. This CDR3 has 12 residues. Trimming removed 1 base from V and 13 bases from J, with 8 bases in between.

This CDR3 reads CSVDLDSYNEQFF. DNA for the CDR3: TGCAGCGTTGATCTGGACAGTTACAATGAGCAGTTCTTC. The chain recombines TRBV29-1 with TRBJ2-1, with D possibly matching TRBD1 (6 bases). This CDR3 region has 13 residues. Trimming removed 3 bases from V and 4 bases from J, with 10 bases in between. The germline V gene encodes CDR1 SQVTM and CDR2 ANQGSEA.

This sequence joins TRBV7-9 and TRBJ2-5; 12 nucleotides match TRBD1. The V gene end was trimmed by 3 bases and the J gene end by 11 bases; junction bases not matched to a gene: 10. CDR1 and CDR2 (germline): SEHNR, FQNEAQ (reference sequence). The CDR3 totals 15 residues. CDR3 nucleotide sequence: TGTGCCAGCAGCTTGGGGACAGGGACAGGGGGCGTACAGTACTTC. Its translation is CASSLGTGTGGVQYF.

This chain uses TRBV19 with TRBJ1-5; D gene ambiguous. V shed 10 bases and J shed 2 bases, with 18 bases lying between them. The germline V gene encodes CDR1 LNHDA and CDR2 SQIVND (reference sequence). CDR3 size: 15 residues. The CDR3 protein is CATTEALRGNQPQHF. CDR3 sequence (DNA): TGTGCCACCACAGAAGCCCTTAGGGGCAATCAGCCCCAGCATTTT.

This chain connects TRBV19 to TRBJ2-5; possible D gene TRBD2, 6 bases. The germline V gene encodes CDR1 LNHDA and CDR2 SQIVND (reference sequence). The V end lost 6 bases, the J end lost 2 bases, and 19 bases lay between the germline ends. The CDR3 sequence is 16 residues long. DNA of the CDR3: TGTGCCAGTAGGCCGGGACTCCGAAAAGGGCAAGAGACCCAGTACTTC. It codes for CASRPGLRKGQETQYF.

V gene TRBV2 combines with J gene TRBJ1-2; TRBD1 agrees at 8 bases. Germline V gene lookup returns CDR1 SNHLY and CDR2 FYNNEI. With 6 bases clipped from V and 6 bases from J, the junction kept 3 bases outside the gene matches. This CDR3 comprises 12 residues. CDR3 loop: CASSETGDGYTF. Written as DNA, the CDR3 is TGTGCCAGCAGCGAGACAGGGGATGGCTACACCTTC.

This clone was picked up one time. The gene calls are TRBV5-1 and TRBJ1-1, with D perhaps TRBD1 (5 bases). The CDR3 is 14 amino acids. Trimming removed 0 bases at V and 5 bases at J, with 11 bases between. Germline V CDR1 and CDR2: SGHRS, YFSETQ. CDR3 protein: CASSLVGEGTEAFF. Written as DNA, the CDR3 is TGCGCCAGCAGCTTGGTTGGGGAGGGGACTGAAGCTTTCTTT. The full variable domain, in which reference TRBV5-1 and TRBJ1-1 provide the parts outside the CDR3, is KAGVTQTPRYLIKTRGQQVTLSCSPISGHRSVSWYQQTPGQGLQFLFEYFSETQRNKGNFPGRFSGRQFSNSRSEMNVSTLELGDSALYLCASSLVGEGTEAFFGQGTRLTVV.

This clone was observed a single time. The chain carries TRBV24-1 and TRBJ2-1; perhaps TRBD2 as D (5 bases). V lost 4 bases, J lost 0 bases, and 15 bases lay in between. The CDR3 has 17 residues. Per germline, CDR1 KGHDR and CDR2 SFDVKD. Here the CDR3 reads CATSDSWERSSYNEQFF. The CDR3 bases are TGTGCCACCAGTGACTCCTGGGAGAGGAGCTCCTACAATGAGCAGTTCTTC.

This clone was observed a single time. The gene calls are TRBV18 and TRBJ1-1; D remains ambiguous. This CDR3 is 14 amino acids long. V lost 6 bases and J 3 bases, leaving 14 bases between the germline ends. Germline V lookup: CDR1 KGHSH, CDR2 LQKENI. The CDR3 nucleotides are TGTGCCAGCTCCATCGCGGCGGGAGACACTGAAGCTTTCTTT. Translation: CASSIAAGDTEAFF.

The CDR3 here is CSVEDGPDTQYF. In DNA, the CDR3 is TGCAGCGTTGAAGATGGCCCGGATACGCAGTATTTT. J is TRBJ2-3 and V is TRBV29-1, with D unclear. The CDR3 loop spans 12 amino acids. Looked up from germline, CDR1 is SQVTM and CDR2 is ANQGSEA. V shed 0 bases and J shed 6 bases, with 7 bases lying between them.

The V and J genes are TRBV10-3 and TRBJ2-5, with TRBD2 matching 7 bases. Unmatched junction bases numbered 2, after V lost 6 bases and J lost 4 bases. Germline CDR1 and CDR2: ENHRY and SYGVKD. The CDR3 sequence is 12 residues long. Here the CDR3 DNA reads TGTGCCATCAGGGGGGAGGGAGAGACCCAGTACTTC. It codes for CAIRGEGETQYF.

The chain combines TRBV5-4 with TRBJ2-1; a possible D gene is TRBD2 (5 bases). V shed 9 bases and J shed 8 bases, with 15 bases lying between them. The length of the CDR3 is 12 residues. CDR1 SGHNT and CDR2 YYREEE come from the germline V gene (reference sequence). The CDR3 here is CATQIKRDEQFF. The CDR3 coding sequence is TGTGCCACCCAGATAAAGAGGGATGAGCAGTTCTTC.

The CDR3, as DNA: TGTGCCAGCAGCCCACCGGGACAGGAGGGGGTTCTGGGCTACACCTTC. Translating gives CASSPPGQEGVLGYTF. The rearrangement joins TRBV5-4 to TRBJ1-2, with TRBD1 identical over 8 bases. Germline assignment: CDR1 SGHNT and CDR2 YYREEE (reference sequence). V lost 4 bases, J lost 8 bases, and 16 bases stayed unmatched. The CDR3 has 16 amino acids. Full variable domain (outside the CDR3, taken from reference TRBV5-4 and TRBJ1-2): ETGVTQSPTHLIKTRGQQVTLRCSSQSGHNTVSWYQQALGQGPQFIFQYYREEENGRGNFPPRFSGLQFPNYSSELNVNALELDDSALYLCASSPPGQEGVLGYTFGSGTRLTVV.

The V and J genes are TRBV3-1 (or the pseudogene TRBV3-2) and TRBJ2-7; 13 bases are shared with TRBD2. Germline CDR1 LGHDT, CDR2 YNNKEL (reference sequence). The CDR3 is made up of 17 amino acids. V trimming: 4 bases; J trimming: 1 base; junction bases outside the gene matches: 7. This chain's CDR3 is CASSRTSGGATSYEQYF. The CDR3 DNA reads TGTGCCAGCAGCCGTACTAGCGGGGGGGCTACGTCCTACGAGCAGTACTTC.

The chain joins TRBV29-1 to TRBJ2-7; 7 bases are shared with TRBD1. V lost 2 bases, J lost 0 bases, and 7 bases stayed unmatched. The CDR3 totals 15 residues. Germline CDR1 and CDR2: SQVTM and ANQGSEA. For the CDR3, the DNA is TGCAGCGTTGAAATCCCCAGGGGGTTCTCCTACGAGCAGTACTTC. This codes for CSVEIPRGFSYEQYF.

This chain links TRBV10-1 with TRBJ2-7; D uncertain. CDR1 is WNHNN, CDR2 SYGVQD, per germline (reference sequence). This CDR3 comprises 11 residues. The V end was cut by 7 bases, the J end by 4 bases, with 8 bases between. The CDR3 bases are TGCGCCAGCAAAGACTTTTACGAGCAGTACTTC. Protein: CASKDFYEQYF.

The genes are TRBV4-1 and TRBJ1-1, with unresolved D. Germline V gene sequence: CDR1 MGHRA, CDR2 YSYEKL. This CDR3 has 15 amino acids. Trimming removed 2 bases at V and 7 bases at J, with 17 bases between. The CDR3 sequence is CASSQQTDMDYEAFF. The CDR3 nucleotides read TGCGCCAGCAGCCAACAGACTGATATGGACTATGAAGCTTTCTTT.

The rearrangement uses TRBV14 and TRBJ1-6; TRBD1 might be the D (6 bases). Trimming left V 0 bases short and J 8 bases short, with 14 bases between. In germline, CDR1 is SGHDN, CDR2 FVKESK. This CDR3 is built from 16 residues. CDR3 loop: CASSQDGGSPYSPLHF. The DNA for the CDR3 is TGTGCCAGCAGCCAAGATGGGGGCAGCCCTTATTCACCCCTCCACTTT.

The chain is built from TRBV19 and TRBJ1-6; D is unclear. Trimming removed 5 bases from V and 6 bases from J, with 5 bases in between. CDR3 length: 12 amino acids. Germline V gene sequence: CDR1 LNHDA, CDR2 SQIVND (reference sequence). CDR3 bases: TGTGCCAGTAGTGACTCTAATTCACCCCTCCACTTT. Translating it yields CASSDSNSPLHF.

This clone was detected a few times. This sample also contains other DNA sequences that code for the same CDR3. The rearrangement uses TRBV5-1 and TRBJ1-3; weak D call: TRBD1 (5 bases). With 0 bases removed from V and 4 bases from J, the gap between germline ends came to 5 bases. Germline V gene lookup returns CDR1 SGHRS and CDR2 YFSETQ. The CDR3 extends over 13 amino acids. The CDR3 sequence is CASSLGQGNTIYF. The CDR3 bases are TGCGCCAGCAGCTTGGGACAGGGAAACACCATATATTTT.

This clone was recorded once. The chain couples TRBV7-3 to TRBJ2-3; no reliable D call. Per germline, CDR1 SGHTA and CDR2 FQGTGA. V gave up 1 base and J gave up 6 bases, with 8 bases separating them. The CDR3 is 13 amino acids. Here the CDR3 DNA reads TGTGCCAGCAGCTTAAACCCGTCGGATACGCAGTATTTT. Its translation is CASSLNPSDTQYF. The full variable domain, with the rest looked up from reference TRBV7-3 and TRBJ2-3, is GAGVSQTPSNKVTEKGKYVELRCDPISGHTALYWYRQSLGQGPEFLIYFQGTGAADDSGLPNDRFFAVRPEGSVSTLKIQRTERGDSAVYLCASSLNPSDTQYFGPGTRLTVL.